These 13 T cell receptor beta chains were sequenced from one sample in a study of blood T cells in healthy people across ages. A sample-barcoded 5' primer and a J-beta primer mix were used in a second PCR of roughly 6 to 11 cycles. In TCRdb, the 5' RACE reads were re-called with MiXCR into one record per CDR3 protein. Here the sample spans approximately 800,000 distinct CDR3 sequences, roughly 50% being singletons. The sequencing input was blood. These TCRs come from a man older than 75 in good health.

This chain uses TRBV27 with TRBJ1-5; D is perhaps TRBD1 (5 bases). CDR3 length: 13 amino acids. The germline gives CDR1 MNHEY, CDR2 SMNVEV (reference sequence). Trimming removed 4 bases from V and 6 bases from J, with 10 bases in between. CDR3 in amino acids: CASSYGAGQPQHF. In DNA, the CDR3 is TGTGCCAGCAGTTACGGGGCTGGTCAGCCCCAGCATTTT.

The rearrangement links TRBV3-1 to TRBJ2-7; D ambiguous. The V gene lost 4 bases and the J gene lost 3 bases, with 10 bases spanning the gap. The germline CDR1 and CDR2 sequences are LGHDT and YNNKEL (reference sequence). This CDR3 contains 13 residues. Here the CDR3 reads CASSRGWGYEQYF. In DNA form, the CDR3 reads TGTGCCAGCAGCCGGGGATGGGGCTACGAGCAGTACTTC.

This clonotype was observed a handful of times. The gene calls are TRBV24-1 and TRBJ2-3, with D tentatively TRBD1 (6 bases). The CDR3 spans 15 residues. The V end was cut by 2 bases, the J end by 2 bases, with 10 bases between. Germline V gene data show CDR1 as KGHDR and CDR2 as SFDVKD. The CDR3 region is CATSDSDSYTDTQYF. The DNA for the CDR3 is TGTGCCACCAGTGATTCGGACAGCTACACAGATACGCAGTATTTT.

This clonotype was detected once. V is TRBV9 and J is TRBJ2-1; 14 bases are a match to TRBD2. Trimming cost V 0 bases and J 7 bases; bases outside gene matches: 6. There are 17 residues in the CDR3. Per the germline V gene, CDR1 is SGDLS and CDR2 is YYNGEE. The CDR3 nucleotides are TGTGCCAGCAGCGTAGGCCCGGGACTAGCGGGAGAAAATGAGCAGTTCTTC. As protein: CASSVGPGLAGENEQFF.

In its sample, this clonotype was seen many times. The rearrangement uses TRBV20-1 and TRBJ2-7, with a weak D call TRBD1 (5 bases). This CDR3 contains 12 residues. The ends were cut back, 0 bases at V and 2 bases at J, with 5 bases in the middle. CDR1 is DFQATT and CDR2 is SNEGSKA in the germline V gene (reference sequence). The CDR3 region is CSARDRAYEQYF. The CDR3 nucleotides are TGCAGTGCTAGAGACAGGGCCTACGAGCAGTACTTC.

This clonotype has a handful of counts. CDR3 nucleotide sequence: TGTGCCATCAGCCCGGGACAGAACAATCAGCCCCAGCATTTT. Amino acid sequence: CAISPGQNNQPQHF. The chain combines TRBV10-3 with TRBJ1-5; 7 nucleotides align to TRBD1. Germline trimming cut 6 bases from V and 3 bases from J; bases unmatched to any gene: 5. Germline V lookup: CDR1 ENHRY, CDR2 SYGVKD. This CDR3 contains 14 residues.

The V and J genes are TRBV3-1 and TRBJ2-5; the D is unclear. The J call may be wrong; the DNA end is better matched by TRBJ2-7. CDR1 and CDR2 from the germline V gene are LGHDT and YNNKEL (reference sequence). This CDR3 is 13 amino acids long. The CDR3 nucleotides read TGTGCCAGCAGCCAGGTGTCAGCCCACGAGCAGTACTTC. It is translated as CASSQVSAHEQYF.

This clonotype came up a few times. Written as DNA, the CDR3 is TGTGCCAGCAGCCGAGACCAGGGGGGGGCTTTTTCAGGGACCCAGTACTTC. It is translated as CASSRDQGGAFSGTQYF. The chain carries TRBV3-1 and TRBJ2-5; D tentatively reads TRBD1 or TRBD2 (7 bases each). In germline, CDR1 is LGHDT, CDR2 YNNKEL (reference sequence). This CDR3 is 17 amino acids long. V was pared by 4 bases and J by 7 bases, with 25 bases between.

The J gene is TRBJ1-1, the V gene TRBV6-2 or TRBV6-3; D is perhaps TRBD1 (5 bases). Trimming left V 6 bases short and J 6 bases short, with 17 bases between. Germline V gene data show CDR1 as MNHEY and CDR2 as SVGEGT. The CDR3 covers 14 residues. The CDR3 spells CASSGTWVFAEAFF. DNA for the CDR3: TGTGCCAGCAGCGGGACTTGGGTATTTGCTGAAGCTTTCTTT.

The V call is TRBV2, the J call TRBJ2-3, with D tentatively TRBD1 (6 bases). The CDR3 has 13 amino acids. CDR1 is SNHLY and CDR2 is FYNNEI in the germline V gene. The germline V and J ends were trimmed by 3 bases and 14 bases, with 18 bases remaining between them. The CDR3 nucleotides are TGTGCCAGCAGTGAGTCCGGGACACCGAGCCTGTATTTT. Its protein is CASSESGTPSLYF.

V usage is TRBV20-1 and J usage is TRBJ2-4; 8 nucleotides line up with TRBD2. The end of the DNA aligns better with TRBJ2-7, so the J call may be wrong. The CDR3 has 14 residues. The germline CDR1 and CDR2 sequences are DFQATT and SNEGSKA (reference sequence). CDR3 nucleotide sequence: TGCAGTGCTACGGAACGAGCGGGAGTCAGCGAGCAGTACTTC. It specifies CSATERAGVSEQYF.

The V gene is TRBV3-1, the J gene TRBJ2-1, with a weak D call TRBD2 (5 bases). V dropped 6 bases and J dropped 7 bases, with 19 bases sitting between them. The CDR3 is made up of 15 amino acids. Germline CDR1 LGHDT, CDR2 YNNKEL (reference sequence). This CDR3 is CASRSTAGRRNEQFF. DNA for the CDR3: TGTGCCAGCAGGTCGACGGCGGGTAGGCGGAATGAGCAGTTCTTC.

The V call is TRBV6-2 or TRBV6-3, the J call TRBJ2-3, with D perhaps matching TRBD2 (5 bases). Germline-derived CDR1 and CDR2 are MNHEY and SVGEGT. CDR3 length: 12 amino acids. Trimming removed 5 bases at V and 14 bases at J, with 17 bases between. The CDR3 loop reads CASSPPSGYAYF. The CDR3 coding sequence is TGTGCCAGCAGTCCCCCCTCGGGATACGCGTATTTT.